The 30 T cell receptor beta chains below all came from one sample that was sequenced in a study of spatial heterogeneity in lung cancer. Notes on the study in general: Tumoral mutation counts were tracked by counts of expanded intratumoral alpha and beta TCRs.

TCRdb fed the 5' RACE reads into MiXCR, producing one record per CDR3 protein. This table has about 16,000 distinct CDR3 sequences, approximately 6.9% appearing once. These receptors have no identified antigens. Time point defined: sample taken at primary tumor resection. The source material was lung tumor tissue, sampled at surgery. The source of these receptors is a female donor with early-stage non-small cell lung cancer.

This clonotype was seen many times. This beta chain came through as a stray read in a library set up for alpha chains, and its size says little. The CDR3 is CSARYGGRLWGEQYF. The CDR3 nucleotides are TGCAGTGCCCGCTACGGCGGACGCCTTTGGGGCGAGCAGTACTTC. The V and J genes are TRBV20-1 and TRBJ2-7; D not certain. The CDR3 spans 15 residues. CDR1 and CDR2 (germline): DFQATT, SNEGSKA (reference sequence). V shed 6 bases and J shed 6 bases, with 24 bases lying between them.

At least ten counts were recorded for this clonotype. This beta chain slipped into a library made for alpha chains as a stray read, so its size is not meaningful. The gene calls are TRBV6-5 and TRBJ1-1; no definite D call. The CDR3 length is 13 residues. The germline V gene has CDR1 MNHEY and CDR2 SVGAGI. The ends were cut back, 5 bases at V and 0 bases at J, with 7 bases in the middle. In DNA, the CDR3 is TGTGCCAGCAGTCGGACTGTGAACACTGAAGCTTTCTTT. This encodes CASSRTVNTEAFF.

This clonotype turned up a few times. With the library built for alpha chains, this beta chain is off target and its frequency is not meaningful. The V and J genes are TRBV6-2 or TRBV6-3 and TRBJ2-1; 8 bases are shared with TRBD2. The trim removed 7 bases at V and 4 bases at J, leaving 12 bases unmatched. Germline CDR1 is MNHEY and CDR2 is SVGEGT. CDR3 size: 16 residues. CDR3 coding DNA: TGTGCCAGCACCACCCCCGGTACTAGCGGTTACAATGAGCAGTTCTTC. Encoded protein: CASTTPGTSGYNEQFF.

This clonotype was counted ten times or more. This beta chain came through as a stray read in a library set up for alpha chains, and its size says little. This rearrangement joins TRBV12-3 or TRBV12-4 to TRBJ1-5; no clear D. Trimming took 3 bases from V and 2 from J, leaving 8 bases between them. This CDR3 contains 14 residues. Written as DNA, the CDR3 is TGTGCCAGCAGTTTCTCCGGGGGCAATCAGCCCCAGCATTTT. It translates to CASSFSGGNQPQHF.

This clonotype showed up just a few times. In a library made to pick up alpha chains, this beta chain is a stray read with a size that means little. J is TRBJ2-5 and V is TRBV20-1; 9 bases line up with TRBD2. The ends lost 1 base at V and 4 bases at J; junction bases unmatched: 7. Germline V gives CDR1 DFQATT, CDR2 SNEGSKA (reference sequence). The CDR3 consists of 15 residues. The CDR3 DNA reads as TGCAGTGCTAGAGCACCAGCGGGGGGAGGAGAGACCCAGTACTTC. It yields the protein CSARAPAGGGETQYF.

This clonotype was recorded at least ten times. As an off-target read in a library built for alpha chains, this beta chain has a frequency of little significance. CDR3 nucleotides: TGTGCCAGCAGTTATACGGCGTGGTCCACCGGGGGGGACCGTGAAGCTTTCTTT. This sequence encodes CASSYTAWSTGGDREAFF. This rearrangement joins TRBV6-5 to TRBJ1-1, with a weak D call TRBD1 (5 bases). The V and J ends lost 3 bases and 7 bases respectively, with 27 bases between them. From germline, CDR1 is MNHEY and CDR2 SVGAGI. This CDR3 spans 18 amino acids.

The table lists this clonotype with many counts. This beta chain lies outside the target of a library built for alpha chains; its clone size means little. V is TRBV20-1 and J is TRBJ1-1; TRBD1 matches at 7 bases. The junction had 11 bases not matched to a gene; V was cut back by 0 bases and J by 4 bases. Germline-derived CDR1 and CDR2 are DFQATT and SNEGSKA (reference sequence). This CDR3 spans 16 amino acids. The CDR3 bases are TGCAGTGCTAGAGATGGTCTTCACCCAGGGGGCACTGAAGCTTTCTTT. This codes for CSARDGLHPGGTEAFF.

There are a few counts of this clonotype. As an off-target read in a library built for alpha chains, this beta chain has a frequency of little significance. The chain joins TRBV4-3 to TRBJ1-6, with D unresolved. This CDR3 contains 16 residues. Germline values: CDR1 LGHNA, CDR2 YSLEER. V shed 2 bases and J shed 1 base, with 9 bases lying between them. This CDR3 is CASSQTGLSYNSPLHF. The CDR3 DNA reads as TGCGCCAGCAGCCAAACCGGCTTATCCTATAATTCACCCCTCCACTTT.

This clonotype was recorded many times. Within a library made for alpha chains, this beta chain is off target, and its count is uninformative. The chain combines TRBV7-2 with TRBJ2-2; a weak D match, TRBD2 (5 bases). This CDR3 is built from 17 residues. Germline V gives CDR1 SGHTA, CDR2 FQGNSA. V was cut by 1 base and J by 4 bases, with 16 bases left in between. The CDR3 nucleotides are TGTGCCAGCAGCTTAGGGTCGTCTGCTAGCCCCACCGGGGAGCTGTTTTTT. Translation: CASSLGSSASPTGELFF. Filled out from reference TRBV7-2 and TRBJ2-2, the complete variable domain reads GAGVSQSPSNKVTEKGKDVELRCDPISGHTALYWYRQSLGQGLEFLIYFQGNSAPDKSGLPSDRFSAERTGGSVSTLTIQRTQQEDSAVYLCASSLGSSASPTGELFFGEGSRLTVL.

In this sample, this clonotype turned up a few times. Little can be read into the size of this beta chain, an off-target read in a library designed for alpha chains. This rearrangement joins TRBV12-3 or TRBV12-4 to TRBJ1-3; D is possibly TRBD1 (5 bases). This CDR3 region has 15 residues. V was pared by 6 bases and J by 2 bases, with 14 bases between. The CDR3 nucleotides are TGTGCCAGCAGACCCCCGGGGGATCCTGGAAACACCATATATTTT. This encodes CASRPPGDPGNTIYF.

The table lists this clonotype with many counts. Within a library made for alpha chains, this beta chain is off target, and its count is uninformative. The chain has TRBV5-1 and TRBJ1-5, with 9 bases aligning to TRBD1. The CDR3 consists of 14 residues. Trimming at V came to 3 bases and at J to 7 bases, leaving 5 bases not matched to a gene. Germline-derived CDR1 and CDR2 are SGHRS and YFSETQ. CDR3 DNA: TGCGCCAGCAGCTCACAGGGGGCTGGGCAGCCCCAGCATTTT. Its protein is CASSSQGAGQPQHF.

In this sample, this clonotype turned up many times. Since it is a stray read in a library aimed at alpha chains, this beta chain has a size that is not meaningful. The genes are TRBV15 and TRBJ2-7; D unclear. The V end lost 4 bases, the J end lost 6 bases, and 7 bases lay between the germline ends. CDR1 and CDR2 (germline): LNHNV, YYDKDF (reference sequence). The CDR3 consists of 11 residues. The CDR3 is CATSTGFEQYF. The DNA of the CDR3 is TGTGCCACCAGCACAGGCTTCGAGCAGTACTTC.

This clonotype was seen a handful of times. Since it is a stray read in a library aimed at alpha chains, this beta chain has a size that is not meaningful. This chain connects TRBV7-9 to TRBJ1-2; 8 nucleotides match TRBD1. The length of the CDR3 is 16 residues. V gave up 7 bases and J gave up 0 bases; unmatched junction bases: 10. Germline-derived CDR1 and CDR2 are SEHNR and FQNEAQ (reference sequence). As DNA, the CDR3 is TGTGCCAGCACTTTTCGCCAGGGGGCATCTAACTATGGCTACACCTTC. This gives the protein CASTFRQGASNYGYTF.

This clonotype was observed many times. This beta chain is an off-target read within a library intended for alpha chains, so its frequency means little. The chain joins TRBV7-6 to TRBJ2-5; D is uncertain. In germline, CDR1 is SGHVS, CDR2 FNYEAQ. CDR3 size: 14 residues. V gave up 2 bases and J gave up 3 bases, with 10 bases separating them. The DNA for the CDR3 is TGTGCCAGCAGCTTAATTGGGCAGAAAGAGACCCAGTACTTC. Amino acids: CASSLIGQKETQYF.

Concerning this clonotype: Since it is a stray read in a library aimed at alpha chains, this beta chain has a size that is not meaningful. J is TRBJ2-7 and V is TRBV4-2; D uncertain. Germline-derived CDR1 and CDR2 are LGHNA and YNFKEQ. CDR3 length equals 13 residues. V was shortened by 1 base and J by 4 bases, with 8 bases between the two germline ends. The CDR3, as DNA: TGTGCCAGCAGCCAAGGGTCGGTTTACGAGCAGTACTTC. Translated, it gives CASSQGSVYEQYF.

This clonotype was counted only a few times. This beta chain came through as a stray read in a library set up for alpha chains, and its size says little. CDR3 residues: CSVKGASLSDGGTDTQYF. The CDR3 region has the DNA TGCAGTGTCAAAGGGGCCAGCCTCTCCGACGGTGGCACAGATACGCAGTATTTT. The chain carries TRBV20-1 and TRBJ2-3; perhaps TRBD1 as D (5 bases). V was shortened by 7 bases and J by 1 base, with 27 bases between the two germline ends. The CDR3 extends over 18 amino acids. Per the germline V gene, CDR1 is DFQATT and CDR2 is SNEGSKA (reference sequence).

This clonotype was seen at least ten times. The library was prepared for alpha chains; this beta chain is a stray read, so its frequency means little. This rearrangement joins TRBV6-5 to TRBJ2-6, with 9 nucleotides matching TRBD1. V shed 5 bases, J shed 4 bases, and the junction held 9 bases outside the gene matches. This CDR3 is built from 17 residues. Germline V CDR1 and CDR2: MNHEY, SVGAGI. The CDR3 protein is CASSPTGGAIGANVLTF. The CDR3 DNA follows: TGTGCCAGCAGTCCCACAGGGGGCGCGATAGGGGCCAACGTCCTGACTTTC.

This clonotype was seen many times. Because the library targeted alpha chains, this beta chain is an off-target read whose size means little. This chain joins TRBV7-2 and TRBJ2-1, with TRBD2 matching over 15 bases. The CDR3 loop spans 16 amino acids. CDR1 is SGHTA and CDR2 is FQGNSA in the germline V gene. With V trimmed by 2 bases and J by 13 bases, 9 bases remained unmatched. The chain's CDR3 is CASSLPGLAGGTSQFF. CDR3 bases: TGTGCCAGCAGCTTACCGGGACTAGCGGGGGGAACCTCCCAGTTCTTC.

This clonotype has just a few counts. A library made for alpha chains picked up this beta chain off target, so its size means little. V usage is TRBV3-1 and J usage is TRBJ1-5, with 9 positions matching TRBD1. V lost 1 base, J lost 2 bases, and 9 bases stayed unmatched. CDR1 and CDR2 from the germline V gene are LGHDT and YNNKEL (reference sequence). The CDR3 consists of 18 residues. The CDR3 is CASSQGPDRGGGNQPQHF. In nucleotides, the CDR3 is TGTGCCAGCAGCCAAGGCCCGGACAGGGGAGGTGGCAATCAGCCCCAGCATTTT.

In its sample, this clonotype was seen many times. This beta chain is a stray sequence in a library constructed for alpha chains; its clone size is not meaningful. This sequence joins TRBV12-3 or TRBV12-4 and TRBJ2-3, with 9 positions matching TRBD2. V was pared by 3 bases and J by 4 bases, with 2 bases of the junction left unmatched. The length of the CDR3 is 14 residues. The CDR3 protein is CASSLAGGPDTQYF. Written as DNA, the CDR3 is TGTGCCAGCAGTTTGGCGGGGGGGCCAGATACGCAGTATTTT.

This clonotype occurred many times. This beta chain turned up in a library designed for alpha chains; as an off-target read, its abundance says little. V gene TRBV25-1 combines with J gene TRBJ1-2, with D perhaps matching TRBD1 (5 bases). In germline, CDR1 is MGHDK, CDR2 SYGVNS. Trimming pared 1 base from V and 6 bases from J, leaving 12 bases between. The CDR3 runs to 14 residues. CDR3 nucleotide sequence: TGTGCCAGCAGTGAATTTAGGACACGGGATGGCTACACCTTC. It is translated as CASSEFRTRDGYTF.

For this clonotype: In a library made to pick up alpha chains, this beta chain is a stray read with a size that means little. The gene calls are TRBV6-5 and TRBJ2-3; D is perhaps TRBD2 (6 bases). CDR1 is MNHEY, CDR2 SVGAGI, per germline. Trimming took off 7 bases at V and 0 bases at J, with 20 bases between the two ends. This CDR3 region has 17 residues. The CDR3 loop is CASKTFGGPSSTDTQYF. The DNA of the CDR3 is TGTGCCAGCAAAACCTTCGGGGGACCCTCTAGCACAGATACGCAGTATTTT.

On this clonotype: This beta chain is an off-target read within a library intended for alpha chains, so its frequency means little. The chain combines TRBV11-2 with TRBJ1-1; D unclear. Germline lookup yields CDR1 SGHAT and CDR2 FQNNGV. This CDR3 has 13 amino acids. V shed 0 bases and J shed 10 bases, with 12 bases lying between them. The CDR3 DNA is TGTGCCAGCAGCTTAGAACGTACGATGGGAGCTTTCTTT. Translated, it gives CASSLERTMGAFF.

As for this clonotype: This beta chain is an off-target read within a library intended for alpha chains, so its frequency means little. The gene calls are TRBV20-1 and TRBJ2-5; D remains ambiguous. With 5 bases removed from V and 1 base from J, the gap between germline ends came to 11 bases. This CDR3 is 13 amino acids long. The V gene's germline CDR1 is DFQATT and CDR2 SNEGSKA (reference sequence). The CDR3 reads CSAQSNLQETQYF. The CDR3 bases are TGCAGTGCTCAAAGTAACCTCCAAGAGACCCAGTACTTC.

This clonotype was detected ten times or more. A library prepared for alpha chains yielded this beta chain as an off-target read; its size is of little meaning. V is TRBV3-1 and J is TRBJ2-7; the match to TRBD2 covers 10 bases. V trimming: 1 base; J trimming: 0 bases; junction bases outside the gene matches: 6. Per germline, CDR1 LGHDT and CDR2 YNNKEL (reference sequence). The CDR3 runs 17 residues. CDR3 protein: CASSQGLAGVPSYEQYF. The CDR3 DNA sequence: TGTGCCAGCAGCCAAGGGCTAGCGGGGGTCCCCTCCTACGAGCAGTACTTC.

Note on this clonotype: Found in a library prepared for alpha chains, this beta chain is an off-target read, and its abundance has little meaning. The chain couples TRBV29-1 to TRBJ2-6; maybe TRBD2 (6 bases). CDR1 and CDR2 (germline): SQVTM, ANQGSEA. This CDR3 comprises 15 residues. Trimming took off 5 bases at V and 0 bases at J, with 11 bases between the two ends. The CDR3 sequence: CSVPAGPSGANVLTF. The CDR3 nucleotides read TGCAGCGTTCCCGCGGGGCCCTCTGGGGCCAACGTCCTGACTTTC.

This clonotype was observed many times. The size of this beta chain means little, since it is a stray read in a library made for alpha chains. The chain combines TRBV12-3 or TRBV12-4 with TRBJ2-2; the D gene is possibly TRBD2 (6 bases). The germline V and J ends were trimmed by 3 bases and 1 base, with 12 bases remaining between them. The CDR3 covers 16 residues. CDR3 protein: CASSFGRGKNTGELFF. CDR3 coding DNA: TGTGCCAGCAGTTTCGGCCGGGGGAAGAACACCGGGGAGCTGTTTTTT.

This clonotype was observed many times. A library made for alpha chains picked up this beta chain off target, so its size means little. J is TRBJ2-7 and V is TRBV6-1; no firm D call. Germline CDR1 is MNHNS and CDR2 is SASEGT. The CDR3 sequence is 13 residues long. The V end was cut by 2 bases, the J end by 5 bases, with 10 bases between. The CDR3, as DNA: TGTGCCAGCAGTGAAACCAGAAGCAACGAGCAGTACTTC. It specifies CASSETRSNEQYF.

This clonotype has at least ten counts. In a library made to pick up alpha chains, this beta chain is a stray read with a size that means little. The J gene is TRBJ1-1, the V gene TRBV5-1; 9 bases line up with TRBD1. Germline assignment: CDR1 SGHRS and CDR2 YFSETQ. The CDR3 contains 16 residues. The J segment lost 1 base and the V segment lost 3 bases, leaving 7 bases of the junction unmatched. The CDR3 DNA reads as TGCGCCAGCAGCTGGACAGGGGCCGTGTCGAACACTGAAGCTTTCTTT. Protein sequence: CASSWTGAVSNTEAFF.

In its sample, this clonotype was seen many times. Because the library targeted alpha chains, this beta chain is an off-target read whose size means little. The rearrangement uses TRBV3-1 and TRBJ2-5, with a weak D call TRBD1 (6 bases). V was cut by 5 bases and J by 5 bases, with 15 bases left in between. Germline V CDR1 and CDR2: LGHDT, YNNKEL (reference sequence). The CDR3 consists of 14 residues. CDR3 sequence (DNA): TGTGCCAGCAGCGCGACAGGCCGAAGGGAGACCCAGTACTTC. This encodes CASSATGRRETQYF.